These 25 T cell receptor beta chains originate from one sample sequenced in a study of vaccination effects on CD4 cells after COVID-19. TCRdb keeps only in-frame clones here, not all; method: immunoSEQ multiplex PCR. This table has 25,000 to 35,000 clones, 72% appearing once. Peptide-pool stimulation followed by sequencing identified expanded antigen-specific CD4+ clonotypes in the ViraFEST assay. After less than twelve days in culture, the CD4+ T cells were isolated. The study found no prior SARS-CoV-2 infection in the vaccine recipients, who tested negative for nucleocapsid antibodies. No antigen is known for these receptors. The sample in question was CD4+ T cells from PBMCs cultured with SARS-CoV-2 spike peptides, obtained before COVID-19 vaccination. The receptors stem from a human donor who received a COVID-19 vaccine.

The J gene is TRBJ2-4, the V gene TRBV7-9; 11 positions agree with TRBD2. This CDR3 comprises 14 residues. The germline V gene encodes CDR1 SEHNR and CDR2 FQNEAQ (reference sequence). V dropped 4 bases and J dropped 15; count of bases not matched to a gene: 11. The CDR3 protein is CASSSETGTSGRYF. Here the CDR3 DNA reads TGTGCCAGCAGCTCGGAGACCGGGACTAGCGGCCGGTACTTC. The full variable domain, with the rest looked up from reference TRBV7-9 and TRBJ2-4, is DTGVSQNPRHKITKRGQNVTFRCDPISEHNRLYWYRQTLGQGPEFLTYFQNEAQLEKSRLLSDRFSAERPKGSFSTLEIQRTEQGDSAMYLCASSSETGTSGRYFGAGTRLSVL.

The V gene is TRBV19, the J gene TRBJ2-4; 9 bases align to TRBD1. CDR1 is LNHDA and CDR2 is SQIVND in the germline V gene (reference sequence). The CDR3 spans 14 residues. The J segment lost 7 bases and the V segment lost 6 bases, leaving 7 bases of the junction unmatched. Here the CDR3 reads CASSQDRGRNIQYF. CDR3 DNA sequence: TGTGCCAGTAGCCAGGACAGGGGACGGAACATTCAGTACTTC. The full variable domain, rest sourced from reference TRBV19 and TRBJ2-4, is DGGITQSPKYLFRKEGQNVTLSCEQNLNHDAMYWYRQDPGQGLRLIYYSQIVNDFQKGDIAEGYSVSREKKESFPLTVTSAQKNPTAFYLCASSQDRGRNIQYFGAGTRLSVL.

V gene TRBV3-1 (or the pseudogene TRBV3-2) combines with J gene TRBJ2-1, with 7 bases lining up with TRBD1. Germline trimming cut 4 bases from V and 6 bases from J; bases unmatched to any gene: 9. The CDR3 has 15 residues. Germline loops: CDR1 LGHDT, CDR2 YNNKEL (reference sequence). The CDR3 DNA follows: TGTGCCAGCAGCCCCGGCGTCGGGACAGCCAATGAGCAGTTCTTC. Translation gives CASSPGVGTANEQFF.

The CDR3 region has the DNA TGTGCCAGCAGCCAAGCGACCGTCTCTGGGGCCAACGTCCTGACTTTC. Its translation is CASSQATVSGANVLTF. The chain links TRBV4-2 to TRBJ2-6; D gene uncertain. Trimming shortened V by 1 base and J by 0 bases, and 7 bases separated the two germline ends. The CDR3 has 16 amino acids. Germline CDR1 LGHNA, CDR2 YNFKEQ.

The chain uses TRBV27 and TRBJ1-2; 9 bases are shared with TRBD1. The CDR3 is 14 residues long. Unmatched junction bases numbered 7, after V lost 5 bases and J lost 6 bases. Germline V CDR1 and CDR2: MNHEY, SMNVEV (reference sequence). CDR3 in amino acids: CASSGLQGADGYTF. CDR3 nucleotide sequence: TGTGCCAGCAGTGGACTACAGGGGGCGGATGGCTACACCTTC.

This chain links TRBV7-9 with TRBJ1-2; no clear D. The V gene lost 3 bases and the J gene lost 5 bases, with 10 bases spanning the gap. Germline V gives CDR1 SEHNR, CDR2 FQNEAQ (reference sequence). There are 13 residues in the CDR3. The chain's CDR3 is CASSFPPRYGYTF. In nucleotides, the CDR3 is TGTGCCAGCAGCTTCCCACCTCGGTATGGCTACACCTTC.

Note on this clone: This specimen includes other DNA sequences encoding the same CDR3. The genes are TRBV7-2 and TRBJ2-7; D not resolved. This CDR3 is 12 amino acids long. The ends were cut back, 5 bases at V and 0 bases at J, with 5 bases in the middle. The germline gives CDR1 SGHTA, CDR2 FQGNSA. CDR3 loop: CASSLSSYEQYF. The CDR3, as DNA: TGTGCCAGCAGCCTGAGCTCCTACGAGCAGTACTTC.

A remark on this clone: Within the sample, other DNA sequences also encode this same CDR3. V gene TRBV4-1 combines with J gene TRBJ2-5, with TRBD1 as a possible D gene (6 bases). The V gene's germline CDR1 is MGHRA and CDR2 YSYEKL. The germline V and J ends were trimmed by 4 bases and 5 bases, with 17 bases remaining between them. There are 15 residues in the CDR3. Here the CDR3 reads CASSPEDSPRETQYF. The CDR3 nucleotides are TGCGCCAGCAGCCCTGAGGACAGCCCTCGGGAGACCCAGTACTTC.

The DNA for the CDR3 is TGTGCCACCAGCAGAGATCAGCGGGAGAGGAGAAATACGCAGTATTTT. It encodes CATSRDQRERRNTQYF. The genes are TRBV15 and TRBJ2-3; 8 bases match TRBD2. Germline assignment: CDR1 LNHNV and CDR2 YYDKDF (reference sequence). The CDR3 sequence is 16 residues long. Losses at the gene ends were 0 bases for V and 7 bases for J; bases not matched to a gene: 9.

In DNA form, the CDR3 reads TGTGCCAGCAGTCCACCGAACTACGAGCAGTACTTC. The encoded protein is CASSPPNYEQYF. The chain carries TRBV12-3 or TRBV12-4 and TRBJ2-7; D call uncertain. The CDR3 has 12 amino acids. Trimming shortened V by 5 bases and J by 3 bases, and 8 bases separated the two germline ends.

This sequence joins TRBV24-1 and TRBJ2-1; 14 bases match TRBD2. The CDR3 is made up of 16 amino acids. Germline-derived CDR1 and CDR2 are KGHDR and SFDVKD. Unmatched junction bases numbered 6, after V lost 3 bases and J lost 9 bases. The CDR3 sequence: CATSDATSGRAFEQFF. In nucleotides, the CDR3 is TGTGCCACCAGTGATGCGACTAGCGGGAGGGCCTTTGAGCAGTTCTTC.

This clone was detected only once. The rearrangement uses TRBV18 and TRBJ1-2, with no clear D. V was shortened by 0 bases and J by 8 bases, with 10 bases between the two germline ends. This CDR3 is built from 13 residues. The germline V gene has CDR1 KGHSH and CDR2 LQKENI. The CDR3 coding sequence is TGTGCCAGCTCACCACCGGCGATCGGGGGCTACACCTTC. Translation: CASSPPAIGGYTF.

The chain recombines TRBV30 with TRBJ2-7; D is unresolved. CDR1 is GTSNPN, CDR2 SVGIG, per germline (reference sequence). The CDR3 is made up of 14 amino acids. The germline V and J ends were trimmed by 3 bases and 2 bases, with 14 bases remaining between them. The DNA for the CDR3 is TGTGCCTGGAGACGCCCGGGTTACCCCTACGAGCAGTACTTC. Amino acid sequence: CAWRRPGYPYEQYF.

The chain couples TRBV2 to TRBJ1-5, with 7 bases aligning to TRBD1. V was clipped by 4 bases and J by 7 bases; unmatched bases: 10. The CDR3 spans 15 residues. CDR1 is SNHLY, CDR2 FYNNEI, per germline. Here the CDR3 DNA reads TGTGCCAGCAGTGTAGGACAGGCGCTTTACCAGCCCCAGCATTTT. It specifies CASSVGQALYQPQHF. Full variable domain (remainder filled in from reference TRBV2 and TRBJ1-5): EPEVTQTPSHQVTQMGQEVILRCVPISNHLYFYWYRQILGQKVEFLVSFYNNEISEKSEIFDDQFSVERPDGSNFTLKIRSTKLEDSAMYFCASSVGQALYQPQHFGDGTRLSIL.

The genes are TRBV5-1 and TRBJ2-2, with 7 bases aligning to TRBD2. The CDR3 is made up of 16 amino acids. The ends lost 2 bases at V and 1 base at J; junction bases unmatched: 5. Germline assignment: CDR1 SGHRS and CDR2 YFSETQ. CDR3 in DNA: TGCGCCAGCAGCTTAGTCGGGGGGATGAACACCGGGGAGCTGTTTTTT. Encoded protein: CASSLVGGMNTGELFF. The full variable domain, completed using reference TRBV5-1 and TRBJ2-2, is KAGVTQTPRYLIKTRGQQVTLSCSPISGHRSVSWYQQTPGQGLQFLFEYFSETQRNKGNFPGRFSGRQFSNSRSEMNVSTLELGDSALYLCASSLVGGMNTGELFFGEGSRLTVL.

CDR3 in amino acids: CSVDGWGNYGYTF. In DNA form, the CDR3 reads TGCAGCGTTGATGGGTGGGGGAACTATGGCTACACCTTC. The rearrangement links TRBV29-1 to TRBJ1-2; D might be TRBD1 (5 bases). There are 13 residues in the CDR3. Trimming took off 3 bases at V and 2 bases at J, with 10 bases between the two ends. CDR1 is SQVTM, CDR2 ANQGSEA, per germline.

The V call is TRBV5-4, the J call TRBJ2-5, with 7 bases fitting TRBD2. Germline CDR1 reads SGHNT; CDR2 reads YYREEE (reference sequence). This CDR3 comprises 15 residues. The V and J ends lost 4 bases and 3 bases, in that order; junction bases with no gene match: 9. CDR3 region: CASSALGGSKETQYF. In DNA, the CDR3 is TGTGCCAGCAGCGCCCTGGGGGGGTCGAAAGAGACCCAGTACTTC. Full variable domain (rest looked up from reference TRBV5-4 and TRBJ2-5): ETGVTQSPTHLIKTRGQQVTLRCSSQSGHNTVSWYQQALGQGPQFIFQYYREEENGRGNFPPRFSGLQFPNYSSELNVNALELDDSALYLCASSALGGSKETQYFGPGTRLLVL.

The chain carries TRBV12-5 and TRBJ2-7; D could derive from TRBD1 or TRBD2 (6 bases each). From germline, CDR1 is LGHNT and CDR2 FRNRAP. The CDR3 has 16 residues. The CDR3 loop reads CATRGGSGFPPYEQYF. Written as DNA, the CDR3 is TGTGCCACAAGAGGGGGAAGCGGGTTCCCACCCTACGAGCAGTACTTC.

The chain employs TRBV5-1 and TRBJ2-5; D possibly uses TRBD1 or TRBD2 (6 bases each). The V gene lost 3 bases and the J gene lost 4 bases, with 13 bases spanning the gap. This CDR3 comprises 14 residues. Germline V gene data show CDR1 as SGHRS and CDR2 as YFSETQ. The CDR3 region has the DNA TGCGCCAGCAGCTCACAAGGGGGAGGAGAGACCCAGTACTTC. Encoded protein: CASSSQGGGETQYF.

The gene calls are TRBV27 and TRBJ1-2, with 8 bases identical to TRBD1. Trimming cost V 5 bases and J 4 bases; bases outside gene matches: 9. This CDR3 contains 15 residues. Germline assignment: CDR1 MNHEY and CDR2 SMNVEV (reference sequence). DNA for the CDR3: TGTGCCAGCAGTCAAGGACAGGGTCTTTTCTATGGCTACACCTTC. It encodes CASSQGQGLFYGYTF.

The V gene is TRBV5-4, the J gene TRBJ2-5; tentatively, D is TRBD1 or TRBD2 (6 bases each). CDR3 length: 15 amino acids. CDR1 and CDR2 from the germline V gene are SGHNT and YYREEE (reference sequence). V was pared by 2 bases and J by 2 bases, with 13 bases between. In DNA, the CDR3 is TGTGCCAGCAGCTTTCGATGGAGGGGGCAAGAGACCCAGTACTTC. Translated: CASSFRWRGQETQYF.

The rearrangement joins TRBV3-1 (or the pseudogene TRBV3-2) to TRBJ2-5; 9 positions match TRBD2. Germline V CDR1 and CDR2: LGHDT, YNNKEL (reference sequence). V trimming: 1 base; J trimming: 4 bases; junction bases outside the gene matches: 1. This CDR3 contains 14 residues. The CDR3 DNA is TGTGCCAGCAGCCAAGGCGGGGGGGGAGAGACCCAGTACTTC. Its protein product is CASSQGGGGETQYF.

V is TRBV23-1 and J is TRBJ2-7, with TRBD2 matching 13 bases. TRBV23-1 is filed as an ORF, its function uncertain. Trimming took 4 bases from V and 3 from J; bases not matched to a gene: 6. The CDR3 covers 16 residues. CDR3 DNA: TGCGCCAGCAGTCGCCTGACTAGCGGGAGGCTCTACGAGCAGTACTTC. Amino acid sequence: CASSRLTSGRLYEQYF.

The rearrangement uses TRBV18 and TRBJ1-6; 8 bases are a match to TRBD1. Trimming cost V 5 bases and J 10 bases; bases outside gene matches: 4. The CDR3 sequence is 13 residues long. CDR1 and CDR2 from the germline V gene are KGHSH and LQKENI. The CDR3 bases are TGTGCCAGCTCAAGGACAGGGTGGTCACCCCTCCACTTT. It codes for CASSRTGWSPLHF. Complete variable domain (other parts from reference TRBV18 and TRBJ1-6): NAGVMQNPRHLVRRRGQEARLRCSPMKGHSHVYWYRQLPEEGLKFMVYLQKENIIDESGMPKERFSAEFPKEGPSILRIQQVVRGDSAAYFCASSRTGWSPLHFGNGTRLTVT.

This clone was seen only a few times. The CDR3 here is CASSARWGGYNEQFF. The CDR3 DNA reads as TGTGCCAGCAGCGCACGGTGGGGCGGGTACAATGAGCAGTTCTTC. The chain has TRBV7-2 and TRBJ2-1; D may correspond to TRBD1 or TRBD2 (5 bases each). This CDR3 is 15 amino acids long. The germline V gene encodes CDR1 SGHTA and CDR2 FQGNSA. Trimming took 5 bases from V and 4 from J, leaving 15 bases between them.